The text below deals with one T cell receptor beta chain. Its antigen is unknown. TCR alpha and TCR beta cDNA libraries carrying sample barcodes and UMIs were produced by 5'RACE using constant-segment primers. TCRdb ran MiXCR on the 5' RACE reads and lists one entry per CDR3 protein. The sample holds about 420,000 distinct CDR3 sequences, about 25% seen once. This sample is part of a study of T-cell memory formation after mild COVID-19. Study information: TCR clusters were mostly confined to one donor each. Study-level results: Detection of some responders pre-infection suggested pre-existing cross-reactive memory T cells participated. Clones that contracted clustered mainly in CM and EM if CD4+ and in EMRA if CD8+.

V lost 3 bases and J lost 8, with 18 bases in between. The CDR3 is made up of 15 amino acids. CDR1 SGHRS and CDR2 YFSETQ come from the germline V gene. Material for sequencing was PBMCs or a T cell subset sorted from them (not recorded which). The clonotype comes from an adult woman who had mild COVID-19 (a few samples of this study predate the infection). Cell type and time point are not known. V and J are TRBV5-1 and TRBJ2-1; either TRBD1 or TRBD2 may fit D (5 bases each). CDR3 bases: TGCGCCAGCAGCTCCGGGACCACAGCGATGTATGAGCAGTTCTTC. Its translation is CASSSGTTAMYEQFF.